This note documents a single T cell receptor beta chain sequence. The V segment lost 6 bases and the J segment 5 bases; nucleotides outside the gene matches: 9. The CDR3 loop spans 15 amino acids. Germline CDR1 reads MNHEY; CDR2 reads SVGAGI. These data are taken from a study of T cell changes during pregnancy in multiple sclerosis. Profiled with immunoSEQ multiplex PCR; TCRdb holds only in-frame clones, not every one. The sample lists 80,000 or so clones, approximately 93% occurring once. The V and J genes are TRBV6-5 and TRBJ2-7, with 11 bases matching TRBD2. This TCR derives from a female donor in good health, enrolled as a control in a pregnancy study. The sequences come from peripheral blood, collected in the second trimester of pregnancy. The CDR3 protein is CASSLQLAGVDEQYF. The CDR3 nucleotides read TGTGCCAGCAGCCTGCAACTAGCGGGAGTCGACGAGCAGTACTTC.